This note documents a single TCR beta chain sequence. Its target antigen remains unknown. Base qualities were left out, and no much larger clone turns up one base away. The immunoSEQ Assay, a bias-controlled multiplex PCR, was used to amplify TCRbeta CDR3 regions from genomic DNA. On the authors' methods: Within the assay, amplification of reference gene primers was used to estimate how many nucleated cells each sample contained. To quantify the absolute abundance of each unique TCRbeta CDR3 rearrangement, sequence reads were collapsed and filtered. For each sample, productive Simpson clonality was calculated as the square root of Simpson's diversity index over productive rearrangements. Entries here come from immuneACCESS through TCRdb and include only in-frame sequences with V and J called. Some clones fail to appear in such tables; in the studies checked, an unresolved V gene covers under half of the shortfall, and the cause of the remainder is unknown. For V, J and clone size, that table is used; D and trimming come from the DNA. In all, the sample holds tens of thousands of clones, and approximately 80% of those were seen once. The ten largest clones take up 6% to 8.5% of the sample.

These data are taken from a study of blood T cell repertoires in COVID-19 (TCRdb year 2020). About the study as a whole: Samples covering the acute and convalescent phases of COVID-19 were provided by collaborators in the United States, Italy and Spain. Nearly every sample came with metadata listing a de-identified subject ID, COVID-19 status, age in years and sex. Where available, HLA class I and class II types were taken from metadata supplied by the sample provider and were not determined by assay-based typing. The prospective study material was composed of cDNA or gDNA derived from T cells, B-cell-depleted T cells, or PBMCs. Samples were obtained from the ongoing ImmuneRACE study (first 160 participants) and from over 1,000 subjects provided by 6 global collaborators. The repertoires were released in a freely available public database intended as a resource for research on the immune response to SARS-CoV-2. The dataset comprised deeply sampled blood TCRbeta repertoires from subjects exposed to, actively infected with, or recovered from COVID-19. General study outcomes and caveats: Clinical and demographic metadata were provided uncurated, with the amount varying by source and participant.

The CDR3 spans 16 residues, from the cysteine through the phenylalanine. The DNA shown is the 48-base CDR3, in frame from base 1. The junction shows trimming of 5 bases on V and 5 bases on J, and the gene matches do not reach 8 bases of it. Reading the germline V gene (reference sequence) gives CDR1 SEHNR and CDR2 FQNEAQ. Whole blood was collected in K2EDTA tubes by collaborating institutions according to the institutions' own protocols. For TCRbeta analysis, collaborators shipped samples as frozen whole blood, isolated PBMCs, or DNA extracted from either of those sample types. Source material: peripheral blood. The chain is assembled from TRBV7-9 and TRBJ2-3; 12 nucleotides in the junction match TRBD1. The clonotype originates from a man in his 70s with acute or convalescent COVID-19. The CDR3: CASSLGGQGAGDTQYF. The DNA reads as follows: TGTGCCAGCAGCCTGGGGGGACAGGGGGCGGGAGATACGCAGTATTTT.